Below are 15 T cell receptor beta chains sequenced from a single sample in a study of T-cell memory formation after mild COVID-19. MiXCR, run by TCRdb on the 5' RACE reads, gives a single entry per CDR3 protein. The repertoire consists of around 140,000 distinct CDR3 sequences, with about a fifth occurring once and the leading ten covering approximately 2%. Sequenced material: PBMCs or a T cell subset sorted from them (not recorded which). The receptors were sampled from an adult woman who had mild COVID-19 (a few samples of this study predate the infection). Cell type and time point are not known.

The V and J genes are TRBV12-3 or TRBV12-4 and TRBJ1-1; TRBD1 is a possible D gene (5 bases). This CDR3 contains 11 residues. Deletions cut 6 bases from V and 8 bases from J, with 10 bases between. The chain's CDR3 is CASSLGGEAFF. The CDR3 coding sequence is TGTGCCAGCAGCCTCGGGGGGGAAGCTTTCTTT.

The chain carries TRBV3-1 and TRBJ1-2; 7 bases align to TRBD1. CDR3 length equals 14 residues. The V gene's germline CDR1 is LGHDT and CDR2 YNNKEL (reference sequence). V lost 1 base, J lost 4 bases, and 3 bases stayed unmatched. CDR3 sequence: CASSQATGSYGYTF. The CDR3 coding sequence is TGTGCCAGCAGCCAAGCGACAGGGAGCTATGGCTACACCTTC. Variable domain in full (rest from reference TRBV3-1 and TRBJ1-2): DTAVSQTPKYLVTQMGNDKSIKCEQNLGHDTMYWYKQDSKKFLKIMFSYNNKELIINETVPNRFSPKSPDKAHLNLHINSLELGDSAVYFCASSQATGSYGYTFGSGTRLTVV.

This clonotype was detected only a few times. This chain uses TRBV5-5 with TRBJ1-5, with D possibly TRBD1 on 5 matching bases. The CDR3 extends over 13 amino acids. CDR1 and CDR2 from the germline V gene are SGHKS and YYEKEE (reference sequence). V was trimmed by 4 bases and J by 4 bases, leaving 9 bases between them. The CDR3 sequence is CASSRGGNQPQHF. The DNA of the CDR3 is TGTGCCAGCAGCCGGGGCGGGAATCAGCCCCAGCATTTT. Complete variable domain (other parts from reference TRBV5-5 and TRBJ1-5): DAGVTQSPTHLIKTRGQQVTLRCSPISGHKSVSWYQQVLGQGPQFIFQYYEKEERGRGNFPDRFSARQFPNYSSELNVNALLLGDSALYLCASSRGGNQPQHFGDGTRLSIL.

The V call is TRBV7-2, the J call TRBJ2-7; D might be TRBD2 (5 bases). Germline CDR1 is SGHTA and CDR2 is FQGNSA. The CDR3 contains 13 residues. V shed 5 bases and J shed 3 bases, with 11 bases lying between them. CDR3 sequence (DNA): TGTGCCAGCAGCCCCCCCGGGAACTACGAGCAGTACTTC. Its translation is CASSPPGNYEQYF.

This clonotype came up once. The gene calls are TRBV19 and TRBJ2-7, with 8 bases matching TRBD1. CDR1 LNHDA and CDR2 SQIVND come from the germline V gene (reference sequence). The CDR3 runs to 15 residues. Trimming took 5 bases from V and 2 from J; bases not matched to a gene: 8. The chain's CDR3 is CASSPRQGPTYEQYF. In DNA form, the CDR3 reads TGTGCCAGTAGTCCGCGACAGGGGCCTACCTACGAGCAGTACTTC.

V gene TRBV10-2 combines with J gene TRBJ2-1; tentative D call: TRBD1 (6 bases). V was shortened by 7 bases and J by 0 bases, with 22 bases between the two germline ends. Germline-derived CDR1 and CDR2 are WSHSY and SAAADI. The CDR3 totals 18 residues. The CDR3 nucleotides are TGCGCCAGCACAGCGAAGGGACACAGAAGGAGCTCCTACAATGAGCAGTTCTTC. It translates to CASTAKGHRRSSYNEQFF.

This clonotype has at least ten counts. The V gene is TRBV29-1, the J gene TRBJ2-5; 7 bases are a match to TRBD2. This CDR3 has 14 amino acids. Trimming cost V 6 bases and J 1 base; bases outside gene matches: 8. Per the germline V gene, CDR1 is SQVTM and CDR2 is ANQGSEA. The CDR3 bases are TGCAGCGTATCGGGGAGGGGTCCCCAAGAGACCCAGTACTTC. As protein: CSVSGRGPQETQYF.

This clonotype was detected many times. CDR3 amino acids: CAISLASSEQFF. The CDR3 region has the DNA TGTGCCATCAGCCTAGCGTCGAGTGAGCAGTTCTTC. The rearrangement links TRBV10-3 to TRBJ2-1, with D possibly TRBD2 on 6 matching bases. The CDR3 has 12 residues. Per germline, CDR1 ENHRY and CDR2 SYGVKD. Trimming left V 6 bases short and J 9 bases short, with 12 bases between.

This chain uses TRBV5-1 with TRBJ2-7, with D maybe TRBD1 (6 bases). Trimming removed 0 bases at V and 3 bases at J, with 10 bases between. The CDR3 runs to 14 residues. Germline CDR1 and CDR2: SGHRS and YFSETQ. The CDR3 nucleotides are TGCGCCAGCAGCTTGGCCAGGGGACACTACGAGCAGTACTTC. Protein: CASSLARGHYEQYF.

Only a few counts were recorded for this clonotype. The chain employs TRBV12-3 or TRBV12-4 and TRBJ2-1; D gene uncertain. V lost 4 bases and J 6 bases, leaving 13 bases between the germline ends. This CDR3 is 14 amino acids long. This CDR3 is CASSSLLDGNEQFF. In nucleotides, the CDR3 is TGTGCCAGCAGTTCCCTTCTGGACGGCAATGAGCAGTTCTTC.

This rearrangement joins TRBV18 to TRBJ1-6; D gene uncertain. Germline CDR1 and CDR2: KGHSH and LQKENI. Trimming took off 1 base at V and 7 bases at J, with 8 bases between the two ends. The CDR3 runs 14 residues. CDR3 region: CASSPLDSNSPLHF. The DNA of the CDR3 is TGTGCCAGCTCACCACTGGATTCGAATTCACCCCTCCACTTT.

The V and J genes are TRBV30 and TRBJ2-2; TRBD2 aligns across 7 bases. Germline V gives CDR1 GTSNPN, CDR2 SVGIG (reference sequence). V gave up 2 bases and J gave up 8 bases; unmatched junction bases: 11. This CDR3 comprises 15 residues. The CDR3 region has the DNA TGTGCCTGGAGTAACACGGGACTACCCACGGGGGAGCTGTTTTTT. Protein sequence: CAWSNTGLPTGELFF.

The rearrangement joins TRBV28 to TRBJ1-5; 7 bases agree with TRBD1. CDR3 length: 13 amino acids. The V segment lost 6 bases and the J segment 1 base; nucleotides outside the gene matches: 0. CDR1 MDHEN and CDR2 SYDVKM come from the germline V gene. The CDR3 sequence: CASRQGSNQPQHF. The CDR3, as DNA: TGTGCCAGCAGACAGGGGAGCAATCAGCCCCAGCATTTT.

This rearrangement joins TRBV12-5 to TRBJ2-3; 11 bases agree with TRBD2. J gave up 4 bases and V 5 bases, and 5 bases lay outside the gene matches. Germline-derived CDR1 and CDR2 are LGHNT and FRNRAP. The CDR3 is made up of 15 amino acids. CDR3 nucleotide sequence: TGTGCTAGTGGTCGACCGACTAGCGGGGCAGATACGCAGTATTTT. Translating gives CASGRPTSGADTQYF.

This clonotype was counted a few times. The chain joins TRBV18 to TRBJ2-2; D possibly uses TRBD1 or TRBD2 (5 bases each). Trimming removed 6 bases at V and 5 bases at J, with 16 bases between. The CDR3 covers 15 residues. Germline assignment: CDR1 KGHSH and CDR2 LQKENI. CDR3 sequence: CASSSDGHGTGELFF. CDR3 sequence (DNA): TGTGCCAGCTCTAGCGACGGACACGGGACCGGGGAGCTGTTTTTT.